Below, one TCR beta chain is given with its context. TCRdb re-called the 5' RACE reads and catalogs CDR3 proteins one per entry, DNA excluded. In total, the table holds some 190,000 distinct CDR3 sequences. The data derive from a study of monozygotic twins with inflammatory bowel disease. The CDR3 length is 14 residues. In germline, CDR1 is KGHSH, CDR2 LQKENI. Unsorted whole blood yielded the total RNA, with T cells left unselected. This chain uses TRBV18 with TRBJ1-2. Sequencing used blood. The TCR comes from a human donor with ulcerative colitis or Crohn's disease, or a healthy co-twin of an affected twin (not recorded which). This chain's CDR3 is CASSLQDSPLGYTF.